The entry below describes one T cell receptor (beta chain). Its antigen remains unknown. The CDR3 extends over 18 amino acids. V trimming: 3 bases; J trimming: 5 bases; junction bases outside the gene matches: 14. In germline, CDR1 is KGHSH, CDR2 LQKENI. The entry originates in a study of cytomegalovirus exposure and HLA in healthy donors. Each donor was healthy, and each was a bone marrow donor. Unrecorded immune exposures were likely, despite nominal health at sampling. Researchers ran the PCR with 60 Vbeta and 13 Jbeta primers. Data came from immunoSEQ multiplex PCR; TCRdb stores just in-frame clones and leaves some out. In total, the table holds approximately 110,000 clones. Study results and caveats: There were about 160 TCR beta chains listed as cytomegalovirus-associated. Later analysis suggested links between common viral pathogens and several top significant clusters.

This receptor was obtained from a middle-aged man in good health and CMV-seronegative. The rearrangement links TRBV18 to TRBJ2-4; the match to TRBD1 covers 9 bases. The sample consisted of PBMCs. The CDR3 loop is CASSPVPWGQGIENIQYF. CDR3 DNA: TGTGCCAGCTCACCGGTACCATGGGGACAGGGAATTGAAAACATTCAGTACTTC.